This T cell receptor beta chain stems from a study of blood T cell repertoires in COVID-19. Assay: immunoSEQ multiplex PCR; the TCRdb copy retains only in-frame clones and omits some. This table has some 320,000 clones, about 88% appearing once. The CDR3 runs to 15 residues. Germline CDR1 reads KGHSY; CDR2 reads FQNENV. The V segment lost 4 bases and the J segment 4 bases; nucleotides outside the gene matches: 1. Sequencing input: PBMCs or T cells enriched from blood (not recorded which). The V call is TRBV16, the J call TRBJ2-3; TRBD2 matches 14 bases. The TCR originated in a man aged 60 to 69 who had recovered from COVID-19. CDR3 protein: CASSPGLAGADTQYF. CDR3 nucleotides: TGTGCCAGCAGCCCGGGACTAGCGGGGGCAGATACGCAGTATTTT.